This TCR beta chain was observed in a study of blood T cell repertoires in COVID-19. Looking at the study overall: Whether acute or convalescent, the COVID-19 samples came from the United States, Italy and Spain.

In germline, CDR1 is SGHVS, CDR2 FQNEAQ. There are 17 residues in the CDR3. J lost 0 bases, V lost 0 bases, and 5 bases had no gene match. Study processing details: Scientists estimated how many nucleated cells there were by amplifying reference gene primers. Sequenced by immunoSEQ multiplex PCR; TCRdb stores in-frame clones only, minus some. Clone size and the V and J calls come from that table; the DNA yielded D and trimming. The repertoire consists of about 230,000 clones, with more than 65% occurring once and the leading ten covering under 1.5%. Specimen: peripheral blood. The chain is built from TRBV7-8 and TRBJ1-5; 7 bases are a match to TRBD1. This TCR was recovered from a woman between 40 and 55 years old who had recovered from COVID-19. Written as DNA, the CDR3 is TGTGCCAGCAGCTTAGCAGGCAGGGGGGATAGCAATCAGCCCCAGCATTTT. Protein product: CASSLAGRGDSNQPQHF.